Listed below are T cell receptor beta chains from one sample, sequenced in a study of T cell changes during pregnancy in multiple sclerosis. TCRdb's copy holds only in-frame clones and misses some; the assay was immunoSEQ multiplex PCR. The repertoire has more than 85,000 clones, roughly 92% of them found once; the top ten carry around 1.2%. The sequencing used peripheral blood, collected in the second trimester of pregnancy. Receptor source: a female donor with multiple sclerosis, enrolled in a pregnancy study. Each CDR3 is given without its conserved first and last residue. D genes are given only for firm matches.

v_call	d_call	j_call	cdr3_aa
TRBV5-4	-	TRBJ1-1	ASSEGIRVDTEAF
TRBV29-1	TRBD2	TRBJ2-3	SVEDPKGLAGGPDTQY
TRBV7-2	-	TRBJ2-4	ASSLPGGIAKNIQY
TRBV4-1	-	TRBJ2-3	ASSSRGNTQY
TRBV29-1	TRBD1	TRBJ1-2	SVEGQGAVDGYT
TRBV11-3	-	TRBJ2-2	APATRGGTGELF
TRBV9	TRBD1	TRBJ1-1	ASRRGQGNTEAF
TRBV5-1	TRBD1	TRBJ1-4	ASSLQGANEKLF
TRBV27	TRBD1	TRBJ2-7	ASSHNRGLDEQY
TRBV4-2	-	TRBJ1-5	ASSRLQGSLNEPQH
TRBV10-3	TRBD2	TRBJ2-7	AIASGGAYEQY
TRBV6-5	TRBD1	TRBJ2-5	ASSPGTGGEETQY
TRBV5-1	TRBD2	TRBJ2-2	ASRVGGPTGELF
TRBV7-2	TRBD1	TRBJ1-2	ASSLGQGAYGYT
TRBV19	TRBD1	TRBJ2-1	ASRGQGYNEQF
TRBV5-6	TRBD2	TRBJ2-1	ASSLFSAGVHNEQF
TRBV2	TRBD1	TRBJ1-2	ASSEATGDWYGYT
TRBV9	-	TRBJ1-3	ASSVVGDSGNTIY
TRBV2	TRBD1	TRBJ2-7	ASKGRGHSYEQY
TRBV27	TRBD1	TRBJ1-2	ASSPTGVDYT
TRBV6-5	-	TRBJ1-5	ASSPRHDSNQPQH
TRBV27	TRBD2	TRBJ2-7	ASRLGRAKYEQY
TRBV7-9	-	TRBJ1-3	ASSLSGSGNTIY
TRBV18	TRBD1	TRBJ2-7	ASSPGTGGTYEQY
TRBV27	-	TRBJ1-1	ASSSKANRNTEAF
TRBV10-2	-	TRBJ1-4	ASSLNRGGEKLF
TRBV5-1	TRBD2	TRBJ2-7	ASSRTSGTTYEQY
TRBV18	-	TRBJ2-1	ASSPGIGAGNEQF
TRBV6-6	TRBD1	TRBJ2-1	ASSYGQGAPNEQF
TRBV27	TRBD1	TRBJ1-4	ASSHGPGQGASTNEKLF
TRBV7-9	-	TRBJ2-5	ASSSYGEYQETQY
TRBV11-2	-	TRBJ1-6	ASSLEQGYGSPLH
TRBV6-1	TRBD2	TRBJ2-3	ASSVLGTSGTGTDTQY
TRBV30	-	TRBJ2-5	AWSVRGLQETQY
TRBV9	-	TRBJ2-3	ASSGSWSTDTQY
TRBV19	-	TRBJ2-5	ASSIDEEETQY
TRBV2	-	TRBJ2-1	ASSPDSTNNEQF
TRBV6-1	-	TRBJ1-3	ASSEVRGNTIY
TRBV19	TRBD2	TRBJ2-3	ASNLGGGAEDTQY
TRBV5-1	TRBD1	TRBJ2-1	ASSMDRGGYEQF
TRBV5-8	TRBD1	TRBJ2-5	ASSFRIRQGLQETQY
TRBV7-2	-	TRBJ2-6	ASSPRGRGANSGANVLT
TRBV2	-	TRBJ2-2	ASRKGQNTGELF
TRBV10-3	TRBD1	TRBJ2-1	AISNGQATRGPEQF
TRBV19	-	TRBJ2-5	ASSIGGSSPTQY
TRBV6-5	-	TRBJ1-3	ASSYQGPLDLY
TRBV2	TRBD1	TRBJ2-3	ASRDPGQGRDTQY
TRBV27	TRBD2	TRBJ2-1	ASSSLSTSGMGDEQF
TRBV10-1	-	TRBJ2-7	ASSGGGARLYEQY
TRBV2	-	TRBJ1-4	ASSTDSDPIEKLF
TRBV28	-	TRBJ1-2	ASSFRDNYGYT
TRBV4-1	-	TRBJ1-2	ASSQDHGTGATNYGYT
TRBV6-4	-	TRBJ2-5	ASRGGGKETQY
TRBV4-2	-	TRBJ1-5	ASSPTETSNQPQH